Following are 31 T cell receptor beta chains from one sample sequenced in a study of blood T cell repertoires in COVID-19. The table came from immunoSEQ multiplex PCR; TCRdb's copy has only in-frame clones and leaves some out. The sample contains 250,000 or so clones, 91% of which appear only once. Source material: PBMCs or T cells enriched from blood (not recorded which). The receptors derive from a man in his forties who had been exposed to COVID-19.

The chain carries TRBV7-6 and TRBJ2-7; TRBD2 agrees at 13 bases. V was clipped by 4 bases and J by 3 bases; unmatched bases: 3. There are 15 residues in the CDR3. The germline V gene has CDR1 SGHVS and CDR2 FNYEAQ. Here the CDR3 DNA reads TGTGCCAGCAGCTCGGGACTAGCGGGAATCTACGAGCAGTACTTC. Its protein product is CASSSGLAGIYEQYF.

The chain carries TRBV30 and TRBJ2-1; 7 bases fit TRBD1. This CDR3 has 15 amino acids. Germline assignment: CDR1 GTSNPN and CDR2 SVGIG (reference sequence). V lost 0 bases and J lost 5; bases outside the gene matches: 7. CDR3 protein: CAWSVRQGVNNEQFF. CDR3 in DNA: TGTGCCTGGAGTGTACGTCAGGGGGTTAACAATGAGCAGTTCTTC.

This sequence joins TRBV5-1 and TRBJ2-5; TRBD2 agrees at 9 bases. The V gene end was trimmed by 2 bases and the J gene end by 2 bases; junction bases not matched to a gene: 10. The V gene's germline CDR1 is SGHRS and CDR2 YFSETQ. The CDR3 contains 17 residues. CDR3 sequence (DNA): TGCGCCAGCAGCTTCCACGATCGACTAGCGGTTCAAGAGACCCAGTACTTC. Its translation: CASSFHDRLAVQETQYF. The full variable domain, rest sourced from reference TRBV5-1 and TRBJ2-5, is KAGVTQTPRYLIKTRGQQVTLSCSPISGHRSVSWYQQTPGQGLQFLFEYFSETQRNKGNFPGRFSGRQFSNSRSEMNVSTLELGDSALYLCASSFHDRLAVQETQYFGPGTRLLVL.

The rearrangement uses TRBV4-1 and TRBJ1-3; 7 nucleotides line up with TRBD1. Trimming took 5 bases from V and 0 from J; bases not matched to a gene: 7. The germline V gene encodes CDR1 MGHRA and CDR2 YSYEKL. The CDR3 length is 16 residues. The CDR3 here is CASSESGGSSGNTIYF. The CDR3 DNA is TGCGCCAGCAGCGAGTCAGGGGGTTCCTCTGGAAACACCATATATTTT.

The V call is TRBV28, the J call TRBJ2-7, with 7 bases that match TRBD1. Germline V gives CDR1 MDHEN, CDR2 SYDVKM. This CDR3 contains 13 residues. The V segment lost 3 bases and the J segment 4 bases; nucleotides outside the gene matches: 3. CDR3 bases: TGTGCCAGCAGTTTGGACAGGAGGTACGAGCAGTACTTC. It codes for CASSLDRRYEQYF. The complete variable domain, with remaining parts taken from reference TRBV28 and TRBJ2-7, reads DVKVTQSSRYLVKRTGEKVFLECVQDMDHENMFWYRQDPGLGLRLIYFSYDVKMKEKGDIPEGYSVSREKKERFSLILESASTNQTSMYLCASSLDRRYEQYFGPGTRLTVT.

The chain uses TRBV11-3 and TRBJ1-2; 7 bases fit TRBD1. The CDR3 is 13 residues long. Germline V lookup: CDR1 SGHNT, CDR2 YENEEA. The V gene end was trimmed by 5 bases and the J gene end by 6 bases; junction bases not matched to a gene: 6. This CDR3 is CASSKTGSDGYTF. The CDR3 DNA reads as TGTGCCAGCAGCAAGACAGGGTCGGATGGCTACACCTTC.

The chain combines TRBV18 with TRBJ1-2; 11 bases map to TRBD1. The trim removed 2 bases at V and 4 bases at J, leaving 0 bases unmatched. Germline CDR1 is KGHSH and CDR2 is LQKENI. The CDR3 is made up of 14 amino acids. The CDR3 DNA reads TGTGCCAGCTCACCAGGACAGGGGGCCTATGGCTACACCTTC. This encodes CASSPGQGAYGYTF. Combining the CDR3 with reference TRBV18 and TRBJ1-2 gives the whole variable domain NAGVMQNPRHLVRRRGQEARLRCSPMKGHSHVYWYRQLPEEGLKFMVYLQKENIIDESGMPKERFSAEFPKEGPSILRIQQVVRGDSAAYFCASSPGQGAYGYTFGSGTRLTVV.

This chain links TRBV28 with TRBJ2-3, with TRBD2 matching over 9 bases. This CDR3 is 15 amino acids long. The germline V gene encodes CDR1 MDHEN and CDR2 SYDVKM. The trim removed 2 bases at V and 6 bases at J, leaving 6 bases unmatched. The CDR3 nucleotides read TGTGCCAGCAGTTTAGCGGGAGGGCCGCCCGATACGCAGTATTTT. It codes for CASSLAGGPPDTQYF.

The CDR3 DNA sequence: TGTGCCAGCAGCTTACTACAGGGACACTATGAGGTGGGCACCTTC. Residues: CASSLLQGHYEVGTF. J is TRBJ1-2 and V is TRBV5-4; tentatively, D is TRBD1 (6 bases). Germline V gene lookup returns CDR1 SGHNT and CDR2 YYREEE (reference sequence). With 2 bases removed from V and 13 bases from J, the gap between germline ends came to 24 bases. The CDR3 has 15 residues.

The rearrangement links TRBV27 to TRBJ2-7; D may be TRBD2 (6 bases). The length of the CDR3 is 17 residues. V was clipped by 1 base and J by 5 bases, with 21 bases between them. The germline CDR1 and CDR2 sequences are MNHEY and SMNVEV (reference sequence). The CDR3 DNA reads TGTGCCAGCAGTTTATACAGGACTATCACTCCCCTCCACGAGCAGTACTTC. Amino acids: CASSLYRTITPLHEQYF.

V is TRBV24-1 and J is TRBJ1-5; 7 positions agree with TRBD1. Trimming at V came to 3 bases and at J to 3 bases, leaving 4 bases not matched to a gene. The germline gives CDR1 KGHDR, CDR2 SFDVKD. The CDR3 extends over 15 amino acids. The CDR3 protein is CATSDQTGPNQPQHF. Written as DNA, the CDR3 is TGTGCCACCAGTGATCAGACAGGGCCCAATCAGCCCCAGCATTTT.

The CDR3 reads CASSLRGTYEQYF. CDR3 sequence (DNA): TGTGCCAGCAGCTTGCGGGGAACCTACGAGCAGTACTTC. J is TRBJ2-7 and V is TRBV5-6; a possible D gene is TRBD2 (5 bases). Germline loops: CDR1 SGHDT, CDR2 YYEEEE. V was pared by 1 base and J by 2 bases, with 7 bases between. CDR3 length: 13 amino acids.

V is TRBV28 and J is TRBJ2-1, with 12 bases aligning to TRBD2. Trimming at V came to 8 bases and at J to 8 bases, leaving 10 bases not matched to a gene. This CDR3 is built from 15 residues. From germline, CDR1 is MDHEN and CDR2 SYDVKM. The CDR3 DNA is TGTGCCAGCGGTCACGTGGGACTAGCGGGCTATGAGCAGTTCTTC. This gives the protein CASGHVGLAGYEQFF.

This chain connects TRBV4-2 to TRBJ2-1, with 8 bases matching TRBD2. Trimming cost V 4 bases and J 7 bases; bases outside gene matches: 9. The CDR3 runs to 15 residues. CDR1 is LGHNA and CDR2 is YNFKEQ in the germline V gene. The DNA for the CDR3 is TGTGCCAGCAGCCCCTCGGGACTAGATCTAAATGAGCAGTTCTTC. It specifies CASSPSGLDLNEQFF.

The chain couples TRBV30 to TRBJ2-2; the match to TRBD2 covers 7 bases. The germline gives CDR1 GTSNPN, CDR2 SVGIG (reference sequence). The J segment lost 7 bases and the V segment lost 2 bases, leaving 7 bases of the junction unmatched. The CDR3 has 14 residues. CDR3 in amino acids: CAWSMRGTGGELFF. CDR3 nucleotide sequence: TGTGCCTGGAGTATGCGGGGGACGGGCGGGGAGCTGTTTTTT.

For the CDR3, the DNA is TGCAGCGTTGAATGGGTGGGAGCCACTTACGAGCAGTACTTC. Translated, it gives CSVEWVGATYEQYF. The rearrangement uses TRBV29-1 and TRBJ2-7; D perhaps matches TRBD2 (5 bases). CDR1 and CDR2 (germline): SQVTM, ANQGSEA. With 2 bases removed from V and 4 bases from J, the gap between germline ends came to 15 bases. This CDR3 is built from 14 residues.

This chain connects TRBV30 to TRBJ2-7, with 7 positions matching TRBD1. Per germline, CDR1 GTSNPN and CDR2 SVGIG (reference sequence). Unmatched junction bases numbered 2, after V lost 2 bases and J lost 1 base. The CDR3 spans 13 residues. CDR3 bases: TGTGCCTGGAGTTCGGGACAGTCCTACGAGCAGTACTTC. Amino acid sequence: CAWSSGQSYEQYF.

The J gene is TRBJ2-5, the V gene TRBV11-1; TRBD2 aligns across 9 bases. The CDR3 covers 13 residues. Germline V gives CDR1 SGHAT, CDR2 FQDESV (reference sequence). Germline trimming cut 5 bases from V and 9 bases from J; bases unmatched to any gene: 7. The CDR3 loop reads CASSTGLAEAQYF. DNA of the CDR3: TGTGCCAGCAGCACGGGACTAGCCGAGGCCCAGTACTTC. Using reference TRBV11-1 and TRBJ2-5 for the parts outside the CDR3, the full variable domain is EAEVAQSPRYKITEKSQAVAFWCDPISGHATLYWYRQILGQGPELLVQFQDESVVDDSQLPKDRFSAERLKGVDSTLKIQPAELGDSAMYLCASSTGLAEAQYFGPGTRLLVL.

This chain joins TRBV6-5 and TRBJ2-7; possible D gene TRBD2, 5 bases. The germline V and J ends were trimmed by 4 bases and 6 bases, with 22 bases remaining between them. The CDR3 is 16 residues long. The germline gives CDR1 MNHEY, CDR2 SVGAGI. This CDR3 is CASSSYRGRKKGEQYF. As DNA, the CDR3 is TGTGCCAGCAGTTCTTACCGGGGTCGGAAAAAGGGCGAGCAGTACTTC.

This rearrangement joins TRBV27 to TRBJ2-2; maybe TRBD1 (5 bases). Trimming removed 3 bases at V and 3 bases at J, with 14 bases between. The CDR3 totals 16 residues. CDR1 and CDR2 (germline): MNHEY, SMNVEV (reference sequence). The CDR3 DNA reads as TGTGCCAGCAGTTTCCAATTAGGACAATACACCGGGGAGCTGTTTTTT. Translated: CASSFQLGQYTGELFF.

This clone was picked up one time. The gene calls are TRBV19 and TRBJ1-5, with a possible D match to TRBD1 (6 bases). V lost 8 bases and J lost 4, with 9 bases in between. The CDR3 runs 12 residues. Germline CDR1 reads LNHDA; CDR2 reads SQIVND (reference sequence). CDR3 sequence (DNA): TGTGCCAGTGGACAGCCGAATCAGCCCCAGCATTTT. This gives the protein CASGQPNQPQHF.

The gene calls are TRBV29-1 and TRBJ2-1, with TRBD2 as a possible D gene (5 bases). Germline values: CDR1 SQVTM, CDR2 ANQGSEA. This CDR3 comprises 10 residues. The CDR3 spells CTLGVDEQFF. The CDR3 nucleotides are TGCACCCTCGGGGTGGATGAGCAGTTCTTC.

This clone was picked up one time. This chain connects TRBV28 to TRBJ2-1, with 7 bases that match TRBD2. Germline V gives CDR1 MDHEN, CDR2 SYDVKM. V trimming: 7 bases; J trimming: 2 bases; junction bases outside the gene matches: 11. The CDR3 runs 16 residues. CDR3 amino acids: CASIKIGRGAYNEQFF. The CDR3 nucleotides are TGTGCCAGCATCAAAATTGGGAGGGGTGCCTACAATGAGCAGTTCTTC.

For this clone: This CDR3 is also generated by other DNA sequences in the sample. The genes are TRBV6-5 and TRBJ1-1; no clear D. Germline-derived CDR1 and CDR2 are MNHEY and SVGAGI. V shed 2 bases and J shed 4 bases, with 8 bases lying between them. This CDR3 has 13 amino acids. The chain's CDR3 is CASSYGGSTEAFF. CDR3 nucleotide sequence: TGTGCCAGCAGTTACGGAGGGAGCACTGAAGCTTTCTTT.

This clone was detected a few times. The chain combines TRBV11-1 with TRBJ1-6; D is perhaps TRBD1 (6 bases). The CDR3 is 14 residues long. CDR1 and CDR2 from the germline V gene are SGHAT and FQDESV (reference sequence). The V gene lost 5 bases and the J gene lost 9 bases, with 14 bases spanning the gap. The CDR3 nucleotides read TGTGCCAGCAGCCTGGGGGCAGGCCCTTCACCCCTCCACTTT. Translated: CASSLGAGPSPLHF.

V gene TRBV4-1 combines with J gene TRBJ2-1; 12 bases align to TRBD2. CDR3 length: 15 residues. Germline V gene data show CDR1 as MGHRA and CDR2 as YSYEKL. The J segment lost 8 bases and the V segment lost 4 bases, leaving 6 bases of the junction unmatched. Written as DNA, the CDR3 is TGCGCCAGCAGCCTGACTAGCGGGAGTAGTGATGAGCAGTTCTTC. Residues: CASSLTSGSSDEQFF.

The V and J genes are TRBV25-1 and TRBJ2-2, with D unclear. The CDR3 is made up of 14 amino acids. The germline V and J ends were trimmed by 6 bases and 7 bases, with 15 bases remaining between them. The V gene's germline CDR1 is MGHDK and CDR2 SYGVNS. The CDR3 DNA reads as TGTGCCAGCAGGGAGTCCATCTTGGACGGGGAGCTGTTTTTT. Residues: CASRESILDGELFF. Variable domain in full (rest from reference TRBV25-1 and TRBJ2-2): EADIYQTPRYLVIGTGKKITLECSQTMGHDKMYWYQQDPGMELHLIHYSYGVNSTEKGDLSSESTVSRIRTEHFPLTLESARPSHTSQYLCASRESILDGELFFGEGSRLTVL.

This rearrangement joins TRBV11-2 to TRBJ1-2, with D possibly TRBD1 on 5 matching bases. The CDR3 totals 13 residues. Trimming stripped 4 bases from V and 8 bases from J, with 14 bases between. The germline CDR1 and CDR2 sequences are SGHAT and FQNNGV. CDR3: CASSYGQVEGYTF. The CDR3 bases are TGTGCCAGCAGCTACGGACAAGTAGAAGGCTACACCTTC.

The V call is TRBV24-1, the J call TRBJ1-2, with TRBD1 matching 7 bases. Losses at the gene ends were 5 bases for V and 3 bases for J; bases not matched to a gene: 8. This CDR3 region has 15 residues. Per the germline V gene, CDR1 is KGHDR and CDR2 is SFDVKD. The CDR3 region has the DNA TGTGCCACCAGTGGTAACAGGGGTTCTGACTATGGCTACACCTTC. Translating it yields CATSGNRGSDYGYTF.

The chain carries TRBV28 and TRBJ1-1, with 9 bases lining up with TRBD1. Germline V lookup: CDR1 MDHEN, CDR2 SYDVKM. The CDR3 is made up of 15 amino acids. The V gene end was trimmed by 10 bases and the J gene end by 1 base; junction bases not matched to a gene: 10. As DNA, the CDR3 is TGTGCCACAGGGGAACAGGGGGCCGAGAACACTGAAGCTTTCTTT. The encoded protein is CATGEQGAENTEAFF.

This chain links TRBV4-2 with TRBJ2-7, with 8 nucleotides matching TRBD2. With V trimmed by 4 bases and J by 3 bases, 23 bases remained unmatched. There are 20 residues in the CDR3. Germline CDR1 LGHNA, CDR2 YNFKEQ. CDR3 sequence (DNA): TGTGCCAGCAGCCCGGAGCTGGGAGCGGGAGTTTCATCTCCCCACTACGAGCAGTACTTC. Its protein product is CASSPELGAGVSSPHYEQYF.